One sample yielded the 19 T cell receptor beta chains listed below, sequenced in a study of blood T cells in healthy people across ages. A J-beta primer mix and a sample-barcoded 5' primer were used in a second PCR of roughly 7 to 12 cycles. TCRdb fed the 5' RACE reads into MiXCR, producing one record per CDR3 protein. The sample carries fewer than 600,000 distinct CDR3 sequences, 27% recorded once. Separately, the same data were catalogued under a study of T cells of mothers and their children.

Sequenced input: blood. The receptors were sampled from a boy between 2 and 10 years old in good health.

This clonotype was picked up a small number of times. The chain carries TRBV3-1 and TRBJ2-7; 9 bases align to TRBD1. Germline CDR1 reads LGHDT; CDR2 reads YNNKEL (reference sequence). The CDR3 has 15 residues. V lost 3 bases to trimming and J lost 4 bases; unmatched junction nucleotides: 7. The CDR3 sequence: CASSQGWTGEYEQYF. In nucleotides, the CDR3 is TGTGCCAGCAGCCAGGGTTGGACAGGGGAGTACGAGCAGTACTTC.

The genes are TRBV20-1 and TRBJ2-3; D not resolved. Trimming removed 5 bases from V and 6 bases from J, with 12 bases in between. This CDR3 contains 12 residues. Germline values: CDR1 DFQATT, CDR2 SNEGSKA (reference sequence). CDR3 in amino acids: CSAPLTGDTQYF. The CDR3, as DNA: TGCAGTGCTCCCCTGACCGGGGATACGCAGTATTTT.

As concerns this clonotype: At one end, the junction sequence differs from germline, possibly due to a read error. The chain employs TRBV10-3 and TRBJ2-3, with 9 bases identical to TRBD2. Per the germline V gene, CDR1 is ENHRY and CDR2 is SYGVKD. The CDR3 spans 14 residues. The CDR3 loop reads CAIVSGTSTDTQYF. The CDR3 DNA reads as TGTGCCATCGTAAGCGGGACTAGCACGGATACGCAGTATTTT.

The rearrangement uses TRBV11-2 and TRBJ2-2; D call uncertain. From germline, CDR1 is SGHAT and CDR2 FQNNGV. Trimming removed 4 bases from V and 7 bases from J, with 13 bases in between. The CDR3 has 14 amino acids. CDR3 loop: CASSSNNFGGELFF. The CDR3 DNA sequence: TGTGCCAGCAGCTCTAATAACTTCGGCGGGGAGCTGTTTTTT. The variable domain in full, completed from reference TRBV11-2 and TRBJ2-2, reads EAGVAQSPRYKIIEKRQSVAFWCNPISGHATLYWYQQILGQGPKLLIQFQNNGVVDDSQLPKDRFSAERLKGVDSTLKIQPAKLEDSAVYLCASSSNNFGGELFFGEGSRLTVL.

This clonotype was observed at least ten times. J is TRBJ2-3 and V is TRBV12-5; TRBD1 matches at 8 bases. The germline CDR1 and CDR2 sequences are LGHNT and FRNRAP. There are 14 residues in the CDR3. The trim removed 6 bases at V and 5 bases at J, leaving 7 bases unmatched. CDR3 nucleotide sequence: TGTGCTAGTGGCTGGGGGACAGGTCGAGATACGCAGTATTTT. Amino acids: CASGWGTGRDTQYF.

The V gene is TRBV20-1, the J gene TRBJ1-2; 7 nucleotides match TRBD1. The V gene's germline CDR1 is DFQATT and CDR2 SNEGSKA (reference sequence). There are 16 residues in the CDR3. Trimming at V came to 0 bases and at J to 0 bases, leaving 7 bases not matched to a gene. The CDR3 DNA reads TGCAGTGCTAGAGAGTACCGGGACAGCTCTAACTATGGCTACACCTTC. The encoded protein is CSAREYRDSSNYGYTF.

The rearrangement uses TRBV7-6 and TRBJ2-3; D perhaps matches TRBD2 (6 bases). This CDR3 region has 14 residues. V was shortened by 3 bases and J by 2 bases, with 9 bases between the two germline ends. Per the germline V gene, CDR1 is SGHVS and CDR2 is FNYEAQ. The CDR3, as DNA: TGTGCCAGCAGCTTCGGAGGGTACACAGATACGCAGTATTTT. Residues: CASSFGGYTDTQYF.

The J gene is TRBJ2-2, the V gene TRBV28, with D perhaps TRBD2 (5 bases). CDR3 length: 14 amino acids. Per the germline V gene, CDR1 is MDHEN and CDR2 is SYDVKM. Between the trimmed V and J ends, which lost 5 bases and 4 bases, there was a span of 11 bases. The CDR3 loop is CASSPDTSTGELFF. Here the CDR3 DNA reads TGTGCCAGCAGTCCCGATACTAGCACCGGGGAGCTGTTTTTT.

V usage is TRBV20-1 and J usage is TRBJ1-5; D is unclear. Trimming cost V 0 bases and J 5 bases, with 11 bases left between them. Germline assignment: CDR1 DFQATT and CDR2 SNEGSKA (reference sequence). There are 14 residues in the CDR3. CDR3 nucleotides: TGCAGTGCTAGAGATCTCCCCTTGGATCAGCCCCAGCATTTT. It encodes CSARDLPLDQPQHF.

J is TRBJ2-6 and V is TRBV20-1; D gene ambiguous. The CDR3 extends over 15 amino acids. Germline CDR1 and CDR2: DFQATT and SNEGSKA (reference sequence). V was pared by 0 bases and J by 4 bases, with 10 bases between. CDR3 sequence (DNA): TGCAGTGCTAGAGATCTTGTGGTGGGGGCCAACGTCCTGACTTTC. It is translated as CSARDLVVGANVLTF.

The sample holds a few counts of this clonotype. The chain recombines TRBV5-1 with TRBJ2-5; 8 bases line up with TRBD2. The J call is in doubt because the DNA end fits TRBJ2-1 better. Germline CDR1 is SGHRS and CDR2 is YFSETQ. The CDR3 is 15 amino acids. CDR3 bases: TGCGCCAGCAGCTTCATTCGGGAGGGAAGGAATGAGCAGTTCTTC. It specifies CASSFIREGRNEQFF.

The V call is TRBV15, the J call TRBJ1-2; D uncertain. Looked up from germline, CDR1 is LNHNV and CDR2 is YYDKDF (reference sequence). Trimming shortened V by 1 base and J by 6 bases, and 12 bases separated the two germline ends. This CDR3 contains 14 residues. CDR3 coding DNA: TGTGCCACCAGCAGAGTGAGGGATTGGGATGGCTACACCTTC. Translated, it gives CATSRVRDWDGYTF.

The V and J genes are TRBV27 and TRBJ2-5; D possibly corresponds to TRBD1 (6 bases). Germline V gives CDR1 MNHEY, CDR2 SMNVEV (reference sequence). Trimming cost V 1 base and J 5 bases, with 23 bases left between them. This CDR3 spans 18 amino acids. Here the CDR3 DNA reads TGTGCCAGCAGTTTATTGTTTCGGGGCCAGACAGGATGGGAGACCCAGTACTTC. Translating gives CASSLLFRGQTGWETQYF.

The rearrangement links TRBV7-9 to TRBJ2-3, with 9 positions matching TRBD1. CDR1 is SEHNR and CDR2 is FQNEAQ in the germline V gene (reference sequence). V shed 7 bases and J 1 base; nucleotides not matched to a gene: 9. The CDR3 loop spans 16 amino acids. As DNA, the CDR3 is TGTGCCAGCACATTAACAGGGGGCGTTGGCACAGATACGCAGTATTTT. Translating gives CASTLTGGVGTDTQYF.

The rearrangement links TRBV30 to TRBJ2-5; perhaps TRBD2 as D (5 bases). The J call may be mistaken, given a closer DNA end match to TRBJ2-1. The germline V gene encodes CDR1 GTSNPN and CDR2 SVGIG (reference sequence). The length of the CDR3 is 14 residues. CDR3 sequence reads: CAWSITRGGREQFF. CDR3 sequence (DNA): TGTGCCTGGAGTATCACTAGAGGCGGGCGGGAGCAGTTCTTC.

This chain joins TRBV19 and TRBJ2-5, with D perhaps TRBD1 (5 bases). Germline CDR1 LNHDA, CDR2 SQIVND (reference sequence). The ends were cut back, 5 bases at V and 4 bases at J, with 14 bases in the middle. The CDR3 runs to 14 residues. DNA of the CDR3: TGTGCCAGTAGTCAGATCTCACAGGCAGAGACCCAGTACTTC. Translated: CASSQISQAETQYF. Drawing the rest from reference TRBV19 and TRBJ2-5, the complete variable domain is DGGITQSPKYLFRKEGQNVTLSCEQNLNHDAMYWYRQDPGQGLRLIYYSQIVNDFQKGDIAEGYSVSREKKESFPLTVTSAQKNPTAFYLCASSQISQAETQYFGPGTRLLVL.

This clonotype appeared many times. The CDR3 region is CASSKRGTKTGELFF. The CDR3 region has the DNA TGTGCCAGCTCAAAGAGGGGGACAAAGACCGGGGAGCTGTTTTTT. The V gene is TRBV3-1, the J gene TRBJ2-2; D is possibly TRBD1 (6 bases). V gave up 8 bases and J gave up 5 bases, with 18 bases separating them. CDR3 length: 15 residues. Germline CDR1 and CDR2: LGHDT and YNNKEL (reference sequence). Variable domain in full (rest from reference TRBV3-1 and TRBJ2-2): DTAVSQTPKYLVTQMGNDKSIKCEQNLGHDTMYWYKQDSKKFLKIMFSYNNKELIINETVPNRFSPKSPDKAHLNLHINSLELGDSAVYFCASSKRGTKTGELFFGEGSRLTVL.

The table lists this clonotype with many counts. The chain combines TRBV7-2 with TRBJ2-3; no reliable D call. Trimming cost V 3 bases and J 0 bases, with 4 bases left between them. CDR1 and CDR2 from the germline V gene are SGHTA and FQGNSA. The length of the CDR3 is 13 residues. The CDR3 DNA follows: TGTGCCAGCAGCTTTGGGAGCACAGATACGCAGTATTTT. Its translation is CASSFGSTDTQYF.

In DNA form, the CDR3 reads TGCGCCAGCAGCTGGGACACTACCTACGAGCAGTACTTC. Protein product: CASSWDTTYEQYF. The chain joins TRBV5-1 to TRBJ2-7; tentative D call: TRBD1 (6 bases). Germline CDR1 is SGHRS and CDR2 is YFSETQ. There are 13 residues in the CDR3. V lost 3 bases and J lost 2, with 9 bases in between.